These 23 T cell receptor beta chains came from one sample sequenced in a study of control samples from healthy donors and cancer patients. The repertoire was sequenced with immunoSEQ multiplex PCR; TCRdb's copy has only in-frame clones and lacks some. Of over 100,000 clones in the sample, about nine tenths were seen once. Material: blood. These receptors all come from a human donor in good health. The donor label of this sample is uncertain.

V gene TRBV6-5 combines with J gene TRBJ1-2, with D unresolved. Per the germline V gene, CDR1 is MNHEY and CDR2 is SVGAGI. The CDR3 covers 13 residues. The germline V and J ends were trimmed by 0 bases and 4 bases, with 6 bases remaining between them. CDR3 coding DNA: TGTGCCAGCAGTTACTCACTCACCTATGGCTACACCTTC. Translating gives CASSYSLTYGYTF.

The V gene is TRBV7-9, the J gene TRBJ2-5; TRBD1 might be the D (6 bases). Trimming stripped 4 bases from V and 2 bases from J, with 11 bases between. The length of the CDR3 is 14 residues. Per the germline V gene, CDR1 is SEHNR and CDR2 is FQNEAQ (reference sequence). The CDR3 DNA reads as TGTGCCAGCAGCTCTACAGGGTTTCAAGAGACCCAGTACTTC. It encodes CASSSTGFQETQYF.

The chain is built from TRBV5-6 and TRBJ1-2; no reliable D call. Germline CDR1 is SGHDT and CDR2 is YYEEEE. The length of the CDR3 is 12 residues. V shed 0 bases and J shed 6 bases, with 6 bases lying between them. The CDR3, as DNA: TGTGCCAGCAGCTTGGTGAGGGATGGCTACACCTTC. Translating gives CASSLVRDGYTF. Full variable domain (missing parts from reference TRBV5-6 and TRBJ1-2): DAGVTQSPTHLIKTRGQQVTLRCSPKSGHDTVSWYQQALGQGPQFIFQYYEEEERQRGNFPDRFSGHQFPNYSSELNVNALLLGDSALYLCASSLVRDGYTFGSGTRLTVV.

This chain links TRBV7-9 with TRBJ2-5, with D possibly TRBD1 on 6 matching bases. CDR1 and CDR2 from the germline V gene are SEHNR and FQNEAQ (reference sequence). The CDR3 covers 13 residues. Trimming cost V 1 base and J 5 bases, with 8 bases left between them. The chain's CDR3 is CASSLVQGETQYF. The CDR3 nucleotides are TGTGCCAGCAGCTTAGTTCAGGGGGAGACCCAGTACTTC.

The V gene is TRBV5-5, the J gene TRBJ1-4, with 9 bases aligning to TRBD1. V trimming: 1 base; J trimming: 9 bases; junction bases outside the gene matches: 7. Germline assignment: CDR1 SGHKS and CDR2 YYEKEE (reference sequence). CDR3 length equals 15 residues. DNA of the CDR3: TGTGCCAGCAGCTTGTTGGGACAGGGTATGAAAAAACTGTTTTTT. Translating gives CASSLLGQGMKKLFF.

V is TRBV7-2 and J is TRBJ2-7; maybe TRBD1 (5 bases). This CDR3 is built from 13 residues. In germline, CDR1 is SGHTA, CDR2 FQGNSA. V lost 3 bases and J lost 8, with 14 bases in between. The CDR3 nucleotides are TGTGCCAGCAGCTTGTCAGGGCCTACGCAGCAGTACTTC. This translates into CASSLSGPTQQYF.

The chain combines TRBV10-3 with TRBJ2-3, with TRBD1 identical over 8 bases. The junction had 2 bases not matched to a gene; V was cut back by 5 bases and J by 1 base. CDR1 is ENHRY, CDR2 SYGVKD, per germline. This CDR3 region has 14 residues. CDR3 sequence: CAISPGQGTDTQYF. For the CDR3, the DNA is TGTGCCATCAGTCCGGGACAGGGCACAGATACGCAGTATTTT.

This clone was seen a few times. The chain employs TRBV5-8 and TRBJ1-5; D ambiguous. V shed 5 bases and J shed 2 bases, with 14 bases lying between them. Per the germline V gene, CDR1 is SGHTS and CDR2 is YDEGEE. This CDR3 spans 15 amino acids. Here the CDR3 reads CASSYDGGGNQPQHF. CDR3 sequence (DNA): TGTGCCAGCAGTTATGATGGAGGAGGCAATCAGCCCCAGCATTTT.

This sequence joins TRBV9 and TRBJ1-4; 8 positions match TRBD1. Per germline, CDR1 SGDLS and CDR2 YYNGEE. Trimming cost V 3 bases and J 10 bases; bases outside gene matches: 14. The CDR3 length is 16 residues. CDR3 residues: CASSEGQDLFRGKLFF. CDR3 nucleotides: TGTGCCAGCAGCGAGGGACAGGACCTTTTCCGGGGAAAACTGTTTTTT.

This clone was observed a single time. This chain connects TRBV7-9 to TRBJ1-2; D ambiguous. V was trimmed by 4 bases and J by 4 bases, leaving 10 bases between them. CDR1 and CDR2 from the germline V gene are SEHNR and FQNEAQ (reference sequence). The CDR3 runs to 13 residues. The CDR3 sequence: CASSSYTVYGYTF. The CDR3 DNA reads TGTGCCAGCAGCTCTTATACGGTCTATGGCTACACCTTC.

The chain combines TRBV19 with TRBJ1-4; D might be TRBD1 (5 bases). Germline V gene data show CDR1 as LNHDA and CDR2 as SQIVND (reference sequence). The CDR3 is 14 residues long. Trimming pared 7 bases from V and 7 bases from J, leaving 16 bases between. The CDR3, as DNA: TGTGCCAGTACCGGCGGGGGAGGGGCTGAAAAACTGTTTTTT. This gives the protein CASTGGGGAEKLFF.

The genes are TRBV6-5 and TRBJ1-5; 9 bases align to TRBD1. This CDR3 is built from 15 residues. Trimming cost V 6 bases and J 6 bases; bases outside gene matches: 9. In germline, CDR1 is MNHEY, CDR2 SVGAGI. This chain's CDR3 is CASSGTGILSQPQHF. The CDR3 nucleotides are TGTGCCAGCAGCGGGACAGGGATTTTGAGTCAGCCCCAGCATTTT.

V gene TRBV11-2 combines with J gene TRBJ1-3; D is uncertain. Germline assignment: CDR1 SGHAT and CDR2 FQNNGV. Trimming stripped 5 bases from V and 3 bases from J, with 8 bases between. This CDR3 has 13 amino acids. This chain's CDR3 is CASSPAGGNTIYF. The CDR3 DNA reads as TGTGCCAGCAGCCCCGCGGGTGGAAACACCATATATTTT.

CDR3 DNA sequence: TGTGCCAGCAGTATTATTCTGGACGGGGACAATGAGCAGTTCTTC. Translated: CASSIILDGDNEQFF. The V and J genes are TRBV5-6 and TRBJ2-1; maybe TRBD2 (5 bases). V lost 5 bases and J 5 bases, leaving 17 bases between the germline ends. Germline CDR1 is SGHDT and CDR2 is YYEEEE. The CDR3 has 15 amino acids.

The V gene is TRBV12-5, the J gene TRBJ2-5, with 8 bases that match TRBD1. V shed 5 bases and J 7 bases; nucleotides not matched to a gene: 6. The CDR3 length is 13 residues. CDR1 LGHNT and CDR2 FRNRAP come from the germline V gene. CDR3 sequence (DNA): TGTGCTAGTGGTCTGGGACAGGCCGGGACCCAGTACTTC. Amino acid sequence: CASGLGQAGTQYF.

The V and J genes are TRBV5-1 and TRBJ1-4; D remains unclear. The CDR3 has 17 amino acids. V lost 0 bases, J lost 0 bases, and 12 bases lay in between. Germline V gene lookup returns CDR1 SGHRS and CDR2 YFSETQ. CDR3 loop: CASSLGGRHATNEKLFF. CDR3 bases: TGCGCCAGCAGCTTGGGTGGCAGGCATGCAACTAATGAAAAACTGTTTTTT.

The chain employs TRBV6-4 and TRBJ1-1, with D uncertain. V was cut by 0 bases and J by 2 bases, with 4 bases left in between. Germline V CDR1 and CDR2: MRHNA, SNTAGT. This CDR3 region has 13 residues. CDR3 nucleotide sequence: TGTGCCAGCAGTGACTCGGCTAACACTGAAGCTTTCTTT. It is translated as CASSDSANTEAFF.

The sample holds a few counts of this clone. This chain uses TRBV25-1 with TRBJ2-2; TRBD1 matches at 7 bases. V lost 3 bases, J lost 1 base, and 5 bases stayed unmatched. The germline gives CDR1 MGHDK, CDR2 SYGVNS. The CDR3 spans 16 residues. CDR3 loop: CASSDTGTVNTGELFF. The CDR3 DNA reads TGTGCCAGCAGTGATACTGGGACAGTGAACACCGGGGAGCTGTTTTTT.

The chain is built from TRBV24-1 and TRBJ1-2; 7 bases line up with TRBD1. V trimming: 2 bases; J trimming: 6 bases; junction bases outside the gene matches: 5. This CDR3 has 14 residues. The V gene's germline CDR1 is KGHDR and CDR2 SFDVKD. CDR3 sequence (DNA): TGTGCCACCAGTGATTCGACAGGGTTACATGGCTACACCTTC. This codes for CATSDSTGLHGYTF.

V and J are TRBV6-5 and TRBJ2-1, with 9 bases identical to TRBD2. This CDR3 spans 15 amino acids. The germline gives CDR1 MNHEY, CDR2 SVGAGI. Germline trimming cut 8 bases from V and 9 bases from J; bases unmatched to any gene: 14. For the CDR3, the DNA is TGTGCCAGCCAATCAAGCGGGGGGATTGGTGGTGAGCAGTTCTTC. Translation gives CASQSSGGIGGEQFF.

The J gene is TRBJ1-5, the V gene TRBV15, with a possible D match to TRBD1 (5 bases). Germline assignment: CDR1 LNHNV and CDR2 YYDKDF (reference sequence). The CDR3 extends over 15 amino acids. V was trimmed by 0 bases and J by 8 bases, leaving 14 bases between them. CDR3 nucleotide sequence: TGTGCCACCAGCAGAGAGGAGGGGTACCTCGAGCCCCAGCATTTT. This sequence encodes CATSREEGYLEPQHF.

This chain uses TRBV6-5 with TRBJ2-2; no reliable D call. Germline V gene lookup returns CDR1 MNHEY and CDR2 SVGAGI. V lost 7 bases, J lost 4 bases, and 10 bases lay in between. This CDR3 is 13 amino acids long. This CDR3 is CASKAWGTGELFF. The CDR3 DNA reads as TGTGCCAGCAAGGCTTGGGGCACCGGGGAGCTGTTTTTT.

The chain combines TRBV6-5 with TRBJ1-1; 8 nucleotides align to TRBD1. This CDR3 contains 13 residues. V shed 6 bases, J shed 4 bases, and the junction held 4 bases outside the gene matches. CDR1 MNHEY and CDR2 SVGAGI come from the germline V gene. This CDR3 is CASRWTGSTEAFF. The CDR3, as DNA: TGTGCCAGCAGATGGACAGGGAGCACTGAAGCTTTCTTT.